These T cell receptor beta chains were read from a single sample in a study of blood T cell repertoires in COVID-19. Clones were sequenced by immunoSEQ multiplex PCR, and TCRdb holds only the in-frame ones, with some missing. Of 200,000 to 250,000 clones in the sample, about nine tenths were seen once. Sequences were obtained from peripheral blood. These receptors were collected from a man aged 30 to 45 with COVID-19, enrolled during active disease. Each CDR3 is given with its conserved first and last residue. A D gene is named only where the DNA matches it firmly. Expanded clones are given a class, and other clones once, few, many or no size at all.

v_call: TRBV19; d_call: TRBD1; clone_size: .; j_call: TRBJ1-6; cdr3_aa: CASTSGQGGNSPLHF; cdr3_nt: TGTGCCAGTACCTCAGGACAGGGGGGTAATTCACCCCTCCACTTT
v_call: TRBV4-2; d_call: .; clone_size: .; j_call: TRBJ1-4; cdr3_aa: CASSRRVTNEKLFF; cdr3_nt: TGTGCCAGCAGTCGCAGGGTGACTAATGAAAAACTGTTTTTT
v_call: TRBV30; d_call: TRBD1; clone_size: .; j_call: TRBJ1-4; cdr3_aa: CAWSVQGANEKLFF; cdr3_nt: TGTGCCTGGAGTGTACAGGGGGCTAATGAAAAACTGTTTTTT
v_call: TRBV4-1; d_call: TRBD2; clone_size: once; j_call: TRBJ2-7; cdr3_aa: CASSQAGLAGVPSYEQYF; cdr3_nt: TGCGCCAGCAGCCAAGCCGGGCTAGCGGGGGTTCCCTCCTACGAGCAGTACTTC
v_call: TRBV6-5; d_call: .; clone_size: .; j_call: TRBJ1-4; cdr3_aa: CASRFQGWGEKLFF; cdr3_nt: TGTGCCAGCAGATTTCAGGGCTGGGGTGAAAAACTGTTTTTT
v_call: TRBV7-9; d_call: TRBD2; clone_size: .; j_call: TRBJ2-1; cdr3_aa: CASSSSGGEFF; cdr3_nt: TGTGCCAGCAGCTCCAGCGGGGGGGAGTTCTTC
v_call: TRBV30; d_call: TRBD2; clone_size: .; j_call: TRBJ2-5; cdr3_aa: CAWALSGGRETQYF; cdr3_nt: TGTGCCTGGGCTTTGAGCGGGGGGAGAGAGACCCAGTACTTC
v_call: TRBV6-7; d_call: .; clone_size: .; j_call: TRBJ1-2; cdr3_aa: CASSYRGILNYGYTF; cdr3_nt: TGTGCCAGCAGTTACCGGGGGATACTCAACTATGGCTACACCTTC
v_call: TRBV9; d_call: .; clone_size: .; j_call: TRBJ1-1; cdr3_aa: CASSVVSVSTEAFF; cdr3_nt: TGTGCCAGCAGCGTAGTGAGCGTTTCGACTGAAGCTTTCTTT
v_call: TRBV29-1; d_call: .; clone_size: .; j_call: TRBJ2-7; cdr3_aa: CSVPGTHGYEQYF; cdr3_nt: TGCAGCGTTCCCGGGACTCATGGCTACGAGCAGTACTTC
v_call: TRBV28; d_call: TRBD1; clone_size: .; j_call: TRBJ2-7; cdr3_aa: CASSPPGQLGSSYEQYF; cdr3_nt: TGTGCCAGCAGTCCCCCGGGACAGTTGGGGAGCTCCTACGAGCAGTACTTC
v_call: TRBV5-5; d_call: TRBD2; clone_size: .; j_call: TRBJ2-5; cdr3_aa: CASSLALAGGQETQYF; cdr3_nt: TGTGCCAGCAGCTTGGCATTAGCGGGGGGGCAAGAGACCCAGTACTTC
v_call: TRBV18; d_call: .; clone_size: .; j_call: TRBJ2-5; cdr3_aa: CASSPRSGSEETQYF; cdr3_nt: TGTGCCAGCTCACCAAGGTCGGGGAGTGAAGAGACCCAGTACTTC
v_call: TRBV10-1; d_call: TRBD1; clone_size: .; j_call: TRBJ2-4; cdr3_aa: CASTGTVLAKNIQYF; cdr3_nt: TGCGCCAGCACCGGGACAGTTCTAGCCAAAAACATTCAGTACTTC
v_call: TRBV7-2; d_call: .; clone_size: .; j_call: TRBJ1-2; cdr3_aa: CASRPNPGIYGYTF; cdr3_nt: TGTGCCAGCAGACCTAATCCCGGGATTTATGGCTACACCTTC
v_call: TRBV6-6; d_call: .; clone_size: .; j_call: TRBJ1-4; cdr3_aa: CASRTSEKLFF; cdr3_nt: TGTGCCAGCAGGACAAGTGAAAAACTGTTTTTT
v_call: TRBV2; d_call: .; clone_size: .; j_call: TRBJ1-1; cdr3_aa: CASTLDRPSTEAFF; cdr3_nt: TGTGCCAGCACTTTAGACAGACCCAGCACTGAAGCTTTCTTT
v_call: TRBV27; d_call: .; clone_size: .; j_call: TRBJ1-5; cdr3_aa: CASSLAAGLDQPQHF; cdr3_nt: TGTGCCAGCAGTTTAGCAGCAGGGCTTGATCAGCCCCAGCATTTT
v_call: TRBV5-4; d_call: TRBD1; clone_size: .; j_call: TRBJ2-2; cdr3_aa: CASSPRGPGTGELFF; cdr3_nt: TGTGCCAGCAGCCCCAGGGGGCCAGGGACCGGGGAGCTGTTTTTT
v_call: TRBV7-9; d_call: TRBD1; clone_size: .; j_call: TRBJ1-2; cdr3_aa: CATQRTGPLGYGYTF; cdr3_nt: TGTGCCACCCAGCGGACAGGGCCGCTTGGCTATGGCTACACCTTC
v_call: TRBV5-5; d_call: TRBD1; clone_size: .; j_call: TRBJ1-2; cdr3_aa: CASSAPGQGSYTF; cdr3_nt: TGTGCCAGCAGCGCACCGGGACAGGGTAGCTACACCTTC
v_call: TRBV5-1; d_call: .; clone_size: .; j_call: TRBJ1-1; cdr3_aa: CASSFQGSTEAFF; cdr3_nt: TGCGCCAGCAGCTTTCAGGGGAGCACTGAAGCTTTCTTT
v_call: TRBV6-5; d_call: .; clone_size: .; j_call: TRBJ1-2; cdr3_aa: CACRVTGGSEGYTF; cdr3_nt: TGTGCCTGCCGGGTGACGGGTGGTTCGGAGGGCTACACCTTC
v_call: TRBV7-2; d_call: .; clone_size: once; j_call: TRBJ2-5; cdr3_aa: CASSLSSPRSRETQYF; cdr3_nt: TGTGCCAGCAGCTTATCTAGTCCTAGATCTCGAGAGACCCAGTACTTC
v_call: TRBV5-1; d_call: .; clone_size: once; j_call: TRBJ2-3; cdr3_aa: CASSPQGVGSDTQYF; cdr3_nt: TGCGCCAGCAGCCCCCAAGGGGTGGGGTCAGATACGCAGTATTTT
v_call: TRBV10-1; d_call: .; clone_size: .; j_call: TRBJ2-7; cdr3_aa: CASSEGGQSYEQYF; cdr3_nt: TGCGCCAGCAGTGAGGGGGGCCAATCCTACGAGCAGTACTTC
v_call: TRBV6-5; d_call: TRBD2; clone_size: .; j_call: TRBJ2-1; cdr3_aa: CASSGTSFSQQFF; cdr3_nt: TGTGCCAGTTCTGGGACTAGCTTTAGTCAGCAGTTCTTC
v_call: TRBV15; d_call: .; clone_size: .; j_call: TRBJ1-5; cdr3_aa: CATSRRTARAQHF; cdr3_nt: TGTGCCACCAGCAGGAGGACAGCCCGGGCCCAGCATTTT
v_call: TRBV5-1; d_call: .; clone_size: .; j_call: TRBJ2-3; cdr3_aa: CASSSPSEDTQYF; cdr3_nt: TGCGCCAGCAGTTCCCCTAGCGAAGATACGCAGTATTTT
v_call: TRBV4-1; d_call: TRBD2; clone_size: .; j_call: TRBJ2-2; cdr3_aa: CASSPRLAGGTGELFF; cdr3_nt: TGCGCCAGCAGCCCTCGACTAGCGGGGGGCACCGGGGAGCTGTTTTTT